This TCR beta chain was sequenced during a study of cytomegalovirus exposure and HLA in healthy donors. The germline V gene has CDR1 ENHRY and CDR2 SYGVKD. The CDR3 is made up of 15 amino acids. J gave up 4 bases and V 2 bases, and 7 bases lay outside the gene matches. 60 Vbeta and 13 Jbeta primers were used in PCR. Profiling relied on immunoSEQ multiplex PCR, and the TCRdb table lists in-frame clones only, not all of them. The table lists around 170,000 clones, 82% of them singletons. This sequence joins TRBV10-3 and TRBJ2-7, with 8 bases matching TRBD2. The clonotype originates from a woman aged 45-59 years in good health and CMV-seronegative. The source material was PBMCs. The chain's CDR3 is CAISERAGAFYEQYF. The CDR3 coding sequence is TGTGCCATCAGTGAGCGAGCGGGAGCGTTTTACGAGCAGTACTTC.